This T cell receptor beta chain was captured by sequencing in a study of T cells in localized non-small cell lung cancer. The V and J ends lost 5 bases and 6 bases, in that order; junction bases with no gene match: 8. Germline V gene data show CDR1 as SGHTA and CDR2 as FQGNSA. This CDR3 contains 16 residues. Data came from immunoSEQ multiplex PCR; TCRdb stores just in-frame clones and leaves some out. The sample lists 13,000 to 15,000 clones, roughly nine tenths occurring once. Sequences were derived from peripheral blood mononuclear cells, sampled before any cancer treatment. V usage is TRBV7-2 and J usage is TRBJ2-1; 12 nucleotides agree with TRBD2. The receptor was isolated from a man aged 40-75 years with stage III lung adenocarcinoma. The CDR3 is CASSAQLAGGPNEQFF. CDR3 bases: TGTGCCAGCAGCGCCCAACTAGCGGGAGGTCCCAATGAGCAGTTCTTC.